This TCR beta chain was sequenced in a study of blood T cell repertoires in COVID-19. Study-level background: Some COVID-19 samples were acute and others convalescent; all came from the United States, Italy and Spain.

Per the original data handling: Counts of nucleated cells, estimated from reference gene primer amplification, were obtained. Profiling relied on immunoSEQ multiplex PCR, and the TCRdb table lists in-frame clones only, not all of them. V, J and clone size reflect that table, while D and trimming were determined from the DNA. Counted here are fewer than 300,000 clones, 84% occurring once; the ten biggest clones make up approximately 14%. Trimming took off 5 bases at V and 11 bases at J, with 13 bases between the two ends. This CDR3 has 12 amino acids. What was sequenced was peripheral blood. The chain links TRBV12-3 or TRBV12-4 to TRBJ1-5; D gene unclear. This sequence was found in a person aged 65 to 85 with COVID-19, enrolled during active disease. CDR3 bases: TGTGCCAGCAGTGAGCGTGGCGGGTCCCAGCATTTT. Encoded protein: CASSERGGSQHF.